The next 20 T cell receptor beta chains were all read from a single sample in a study of blood T cell repertoires in COVID-19. TCRdb's copy holds only in-frame clones and misses some; the assay was immunoSEQ multiplex PCR. The profile shows 200,000 to 250,000 clones, roughly 85% of them singletons. Sequences were obtained from peripheral blood. The receptor source for this set is a man aged 35 to 55 with acute or convalescent COVID-19.

V gene TRBV15 combines with J gene TRBJ1-2; tentatively, D is TRBD1 (6 bases). The CDR3 has 15 residues. The V gene's germline CDR1 is LNHNV and CDR2 YYDKDF (reference sequence). Deletions cut 4 bases from V and 4 bases from J, with 16 bases between. This CDR3 reads CATSTRQGNGYGYTF. As DNA, the CDR3 is TGTGCCACCAGCACCAGGCAGGGGAACGGCTATGGCTACACCTTC.

The chain has TRBV15 and TRBJ2-5; TRBD2 agrees at 10 bases. Trimming took 5 bases from V and 3 from J; bases not matched to a gene: 3. CDR3 size: 14 residues. The V gene's germline CDR1 is LNHNV and CDR2 YYDKDF (reference sequence). In DNA, the CDR3 is TGTGCCACCAGCTTGGGACTAGCGAAAGAGACCCAGTACTTC. This sequence encodes CATSLGLAKETQYF.

The rearrangement links TRBV6-5 to TRBJ1-3; no firm D call. V dropped 11 bases and J dropped 0 bases, with 14 bases sitting between them. This CDR3 is 14 amino acids long. Germline V CDR1 and CDR2: MNHEY, SVGAGI. DNA of the CDR3: TGTGCCGTCCATGACTCGCGCTCTGGAAACACCATATATTTT. This encodes CAVHDSRSGNTIYF.

The chain links TRBV6-5 to TRBJ1-6, with TRBD1 as a possible D gene (6 bases). With 10 bases removed from V and 7 bases from J, the gap between germline ends came to 14 bases. This CDR3 region has 13 residues. The V gene's germline CDR1 is MNHEY and CDR2 SVGAGI. This CDR3 is CATRAGANSPLHF. In DNA, the CDR3 is TGTGCCACCAGGGCAGGGGCAAATTCACCCCTCCACTTT.

The chain couples TRBV9 to TRBJ1-3; TRBD1 aligns across 7 bases. The CDR3 extends over 16 amino acids. V shed 3 bases, J shed 4 bases, and the junction held 10 bases outside the gene matches. Germline CDR1 and CDR2: SGDLS and YYNGEE. The CDR3 DNA is TGTGCCAGCAGCGAAACCGGGACAGTCTACGGAAACACCATATATTTT. This sequence encodes CASSETGTVYGNTIYF. Full variable domain (outside the CDR3, taken from reference TRBV9 and TRBJ1-3): DSGVTQTPKHLITATGQRVTLRCSPRSGDLSVYWYQQSLDQGLQFLIQYYNGEERAKGNILERFSAQQFPDLHSELNLSSLELGDSALYFCASSETGTVYGNTIYFGEGSWLTVV.

The CDR3 sequence: CASRDSGGAVEDTQYF. In DNA form, the CDR3 reads TGTGCCAGCAGGGACTCCGGGGGGGCCGTTGAAGATACGCAGTATTTT. V gene TRBV9 combines with J gene TRBJ2-3; 8 nucleotides match TRBD2. V lost 5 bases and J lost 5; bases outside the gene matches: 13. CDR3 size: 16 residues. Germline CDR1 is SGDLS and CDR2 is YYNGEE.

The rearrangement uses TRBV14 and TRBJ1-4; D is undetermined. Between the trimmed V and J ends, which lost 1 base and 11 bases, there was a span of 8 bases. This CDR3 comprises 12 residues. Germline lookup yields CDR1 SGHDN and CDR2 FVKESK. Here the CDR3 reads CASSQGRRKLFF. The CDR3 bases are TGTGCCAGCAGCCAAGGTCGTCGGAAACTGTTTTTT.

J is TRBJ1-2 and V is TRBV9; tentatively, D is TRBD1 (5 bases). V gave up 3 bases and J gave up 4 bases, with 7 bases separating them. Germline V lookup: CDR1 SGDLS, CDR2 YYNGEE. This CDR3 is 12 amino acids long. The CDR3 here is CASSADSYGYTF. The DNA of the CDR3 is TGTGCCAGCAGCGCAGACAGCTATGGCTACACCTTC.

The V call is TRBV6-5, the J call TRBJ2-7; maybe TRBD2 (6 bases). V lost 6 bases and J lost 7, with 13 bases in between. CDR3 length equals 12 residues. The germline V gene encodes CDR1 MNHEY and CDR2 SVGAGI. CDR3: CASRPGAGEQYF. In DNA form, the CDR3 reads TGTGCCAGCAGACCCGGGGCGGGGGAGCAGTACTTC.

The J gene is TRBJ1-2, the V gene TRBV6-1; D call uncertain. The CDR3 contains 11 residues. Trimming took 11 bases from V and 4 from J, leaving 11 bases between them. Germline-derived CDR1 and CDR2 are MNHNS and SASEGT. CDR3 sequence reads: CAGQSLYGYTF. DNA for the CDR3: TGTGCCGGCCAGTCTCTCTATGGCTACACCTTC.

The J gene is TRBJ1-3, the V gene TRBV6-5; D ambiguous. Germline assignment: CDR1 MNHEY and CDR2 SVGAGI. Trimming removed 5 bases at V and 3 bases at J, with 5 bases between. The length of the CDR3 is 12 residues. CDR3 coding DNA: TGTGCCAGCAGTCGGGATGGAAACACCATATATTTT. It yields the protein CASSRDGNTIYF.

The chain joins TRBV6-7 to TRBJ1-5, with TRBD1 identical over 8 bases. TRBV6-7 is an ORF, and what it does is uncertain. The CDR3 sequence is 16 residues long. Trimming at V came to 2 bases and at J to 0 bases, leaving 3 bases not matched to a gene. The CDR3 region is CASSYEGTGSNQPQHF. In nucleotides, the CDR3 is TGTGCCAGCAGTTACGAAGGGACAGGTAGCAATCAGCCCCAGCATTTT.

The chain combines TRBV6-6 with TRBJ2-5, with D possibly TRBD2 on 6 matching bases. This CDR3 has 15 amino acids. In germline, CDR1 is MNHNY, CDR2 SVGAGI (reference sequence). Trimming cost V 6 bases and J 6 bases, with 20 bases left between them. This CDR3 reads CASSGTLGPQQTQYF. CDR3 nucleotide sequence: TGTGCCAGCAGCGGGACTTTAGGGCCACAGCAGACCCAGTACTTC.

This sequence joins TRBV9 and TRBJ2-3; the D gene is possibly TRBD2 (5 bases). The CDR3 contains 17 residues. The germline V gene has CDR1 SGDLS and CDR2 YYNGEE. Trimming stripped 4 bases from V and 4 bases from J, with 22 bases between. CDR3 nucleotides: TGTGCCAGCAGCTCCCGTTTAGACTACTCAAGCTCAGATACGCAGTATTTT. Protein sequence: CASSSRLDYSSSDTQYF. The whole variable domain, filled in from reference TRBV9 and TRBJ2-3, reads DSGVTQTPKHLITATGQRVTLRCSPRSGDLSVYWYQQSLDQGLQFLIQYYNGEERAKGNILERFSAQQFPDLHSELNLSSLELGDSALYFCASSSRLDYSSSDTQYFGPGTRLTVL.

V and J are TRBV3-1 (or the pseudogene TRBV3-2) and TRBJ1-1, with D unresolved. Germline V CDR1 and CDR2: LGHDT, YNNKEL (reference sequence). V dropped 4 bases and J dropped 1 base, with 10 bases sitting between them. The CDR3 contains 14 residues. The CDR3 region has the DNA TGTGCCAGCAGCCCCCTTTTGGCGAACACTGAAGCTTTCTTT. It encodes CASSPLLANTEAFF.

This clone was seen more than once but under ten times. V and J are TRBV2 and TRBJ1-2, with TRBD1 identical over 8 bases. CDR1 is SNHLY, CDR2 FYNNEI, per germline. This CDR3 region has 13 residues. V lost 5 bases and J lost 3; bases outside the gene matches: 2. In DNA form, the CDR3 reads TGTGCCAGCAGTCTGGGACAGGACTATGGCTACACCTTC. Amino acids: CASSLGQDYGYTF. Together with reference TRBV2 and TRBJ1-2, the CDR3 gives the full variable domain: EPEVTQTPSHQVTQMGQEVILRCVPISNHLYFYWYRQILGQKVEFLVSFYNNEISEKSEIFDDQFSVERPDGSNFTLKIRSTKLEDSAMYFCASSLGQDYGYTFGSGTRLTVV.

The chain uses TRBV2 and TRBJ1-3, with TRBD1 identical over 8 bases. With V trimmed by 6 bases and J by 3 bases, 4 bases remained unmatched. The CDR3 extends over 14 amino acids. In germline, CDR1 is SNHLY, CDR2 FYNNEI. The CDR3 region is CASRADRVGNTIYF. CDR3 DNA: TGTGCCAGCAGGGCGGACAGGGTTGGAAACACCATATATTTT.

The chain carries TRBV5-4 and TRBJ2-1, with 7 positions matching TRBD1. Trimming cost V 4 bases and J 1 base; bases outside gene matches: 8. Germline loops: CDR1 SGHNT, CDR2 YYREEE (reference sequence). CDR3 length: 16 residues. The CDR3: CASSPGGSSSYNEQFF. In nucleotides, the CDR3 is TGTGCCAGCAGCCCAGGGGGTTCTTCATCCTACAATGAGCAGTTCTTC. The complete variable domain, with remaining parts taken from reference TRBV5-4 and TRBJ2-1, reads ETGVTQSPTHLIKTRGQQVTLRCSSQSGHNTVSWYQQALGQGPQFIFQYYREEENGRGNFPPRFSGLQFPNYSSELNVNALELDDSALYLCASSPGGSSSYNEQFFGPGTRLTVL.

The chain joins TRBV5-6 to TRBJ1-5; weak D call: TRBD1 (5 bases). The CDR3 has 15 residues. Trimming took 4 bases from V and 5 from J, leaving 16 bases between them. Germline V lookup: CDR1 SGHDT, CDR2 YYEEEE. In nucleotides, the CDR3 is TGTGCCAGCAGCCAGAGTATGCGGGGCCATCAGCCCCAGCATTTT. This translates into CASSQSMRGHQPQHF.

This clone has only a few counts. The rearrangement uses TRBV3-1 (or the pseudogene TRBV3-2) and TRBJ1-1; possibly TRBD1 for D (6 bases). V shed 0 bases and J shed 6 bases, with 17 bases lying between them. Per the germline V gene, CDR1 is LGHDT and CDR2 is YNNKEL (reference sequence). The CDR3 contains 16 residues. The CDR3 sequence is CASSQDRKGVDAEAFF. CDR3 nucleotides: TGTGCCAGCAGCCAAGATCGTAAGGGGGTTGATGCTGAAGCTTTCTTT.